This TCR beta chain was sequenced during a study of blood T cells in healthy people across ages. A J-beta primer mix and a sample-barcoded 5' primer were used in a second PCR of about 7 to 11 cycles. TCRdb recomputed calls from the 5' RACE reads with MiXCR, one row per CDR3 protein. The profile shows hundreds of thousands of distinct CDR3 sequences, 22% of them singletons. The V gene end was trimmed by 6 bases and the J gene end by 6 bases; junction bases not matched to a gene: 10. The CDR3 loop spans 14 amino acids. Germline V CDR1 and CDR2: MNHEY, SVGAGI. This clonotype was sampled from a man aged 65 to 79 in good health. This chain connects TRBV6-5 to TRBJ1-1, with 7 nucleotides matching TRBD1. Material: blood. For the CDR3, the DNA is TGTGCCAGCAGCCCCTTGACAGGGAGGGCTGAAGCTTTCTTT. It codes for CASSPLTGRAEAFF.